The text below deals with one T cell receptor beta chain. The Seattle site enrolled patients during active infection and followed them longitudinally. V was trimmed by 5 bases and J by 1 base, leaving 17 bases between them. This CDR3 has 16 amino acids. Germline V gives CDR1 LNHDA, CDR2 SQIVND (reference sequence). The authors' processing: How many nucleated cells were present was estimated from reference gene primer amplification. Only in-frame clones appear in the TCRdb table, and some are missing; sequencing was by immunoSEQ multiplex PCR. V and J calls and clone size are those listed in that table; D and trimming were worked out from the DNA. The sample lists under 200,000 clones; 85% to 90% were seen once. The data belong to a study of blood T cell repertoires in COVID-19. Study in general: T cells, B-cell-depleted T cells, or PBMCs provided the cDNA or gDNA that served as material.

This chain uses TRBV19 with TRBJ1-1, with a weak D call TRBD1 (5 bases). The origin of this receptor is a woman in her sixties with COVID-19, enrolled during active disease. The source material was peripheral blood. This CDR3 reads CASSARAGRTNTEAFF. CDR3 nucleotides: TGTGCCAGTAGTGCACGAGCGGGACGGACGAACACTGAAGCTTTCTTT.